Below, one T cell receptor (beta chain) is given with its context. Its antigen is as yet unknown. The data originate from a study of T cell responses to AZD1222 COVID-19 vaccine. The germline gives CDR1 KGHSH, CDR2 LQKENI. The V end was cut by 2 bases, the J end by 5 bases, with 9 bases between. There are 13 residues in the CDR3. Profiled with immunoSEQ multiplex PCR; TCRdb holds only in-frame clones, not every one. The sample comprises 140,000 to 150,000 clones, about 93% of which are singletons, and about 3.7% rests with the top ten. The study, taken as a whole, reports: Spike-specific TCR depth and breadth grew after two AZD1222 doses. Mostly white British, mostly female donors; authors suggested clonal diversity may be underestimated.

Sample: peripheral blood, taken on day 0 of AZD1222 vaccination. The receptor was derived from an adult in good health. This rearrangement joins TRBV18 to TRBJ2-5; the D is unclear. The CDR3 coding sequence is TGTGCCAGCTCACCAACTCTGGGGGAGACCCAGTACTTC. Translated, it gives CASSPTLGETQYF. Drawing the rest from reference TRBV18 and TRBJ2-5, the complete variable domain is NAGVMQNPRHLVRRRGQEARLRCSPMKGHSHVYWYRQLPEEGLKFMVYLQKENIIDESGMPKERFSAEFPKEGPSILRIQQVVRGDSAAYFCASSPTLGETQYFGPGTRLLVL.